This passage covers 23 T cell receptor beta chains from one sample sequenced in a study of T cell responses to AZD1222 COVID-19 vaccine. TCRdb's copy holds only in-frame clones and misses some; the assay was immunoSEQ multiplex PCR. Here the sample spans around 120,000 clones, more than 85% being singletons. Here the sequenced sample was peripheral blood, taken on day 0 of AZD1222 vaccination. These receptors all stem from an adult in good health.

V usage is TRBV18 and J usage is TRBJ1-1, with 8 bases fitting TRBD1. The germline V gene encodes CDR1 KGHSH and CDR2 LQKENI. CDR3 length: 16 residues. V lost 1 base and J lost 1; bases outside the gene matches: 5. CDR3 sequence (DNA): TGTGCCAGCTCACCACGGCTGCAGGGGGCGAACACTGAAGCTTTCTTT. Its translation is CASSPRLQGANTEAFF.

V and J are TRBV5-4 and TRBJ1-6; a weak D match, TRBD1 (5 bases). Trimming took 3 bases from V and 3 from J, leaving 13 bases between them. Germline V lookup: CDR1 SGHNT, CDR2 YYREEE (reference sequence). This CDR3 has 16 residues. CDR3 in amino acids: CASSSGGGIYNSPLHF. CDR3 bases: TGTGCCAGCAGCTCCGGTGGGGGAATCTATAATTCACCCCTCCACTTT.

The chain links TRBV7-8 to TRBJ1-1; TRBD1 is a possible D gene (5 bases). The germline V and J ends were trimmed by 4 bases and 6 bases, with 18 bases remaining between them. Germline V lookup: CDR1 SGHVS, CDR2 FQNEAQ. The CDR3 consists of 15 residues. The DNA for the CDR3 is TGTGCCAGCAGCTCATGGGGGAGGGTTGGGGCTGAAGCTTTCTTT. It encodes CASSSWGRVGAEAFF. Supplemented by reference TRBV7-8 and TRBJ1-1, the full variable domain reads GAGVSQSPRYKVAKRGQDVALRCDPISGHVSLFWYQQALGQGPEFLTYFQNEAQLDKSGLPSDRFFAERPEGSVSTLKIQRTQQEDSAVYLCASSSWGRVGAEAFFGQGTRLTVV.

This rearrangement joins TRBV16 to TRBJ1-6; D remains unclear. The CDR3 is made up of 13 amino acids. Per germline, CDR1 KGHSY and CDR2 FQNENV. The ends were cut back, 4 bases at V and 9 bases at J, with 10 bases in the middle. Here the CDR3 reads CASSPEGVSPLHF. The CDR3 region has the DNA TGTGCCAGCAGCCCGGAGGGCGTTTCACCCCTCCACTTT.

This clone was seen a few times. The chain has TRBV3-1 (or the pseudogene TRBV3-2) and TRBJ2-7; D uncertain. The V end was cut by 3 bases, the J end by 4 bases, with 7 bases between. Germline V lookup: CDR1 LGHDT, CDR2 YNNKEL (reference sequence). The CDR3 consists of 12 residues. CDR3 protein: CASSQQWYEQYF. As DNA, the CDR3 is TGTGCCAGCAGCCAGCAATGGTACGAGCAGTACTTC.

This clone is a singleton in its sample. The rearrangement links TRBV12-5 to TRBJ1-1, with D unclear. V dropped 7 bases and J dropped 1 base, with 10 bases sitting between them. The CDR3 runs to 13 residues. The germline V gene has CDR1 LGHNT and CDR2 FRNRAP. The CDR3 nucleotides are TGTGCTAGTGCACGGGAGGCGAACACTGAAGCTTTCTTT. Translated: CASAREANTEAFF.

The chain joins TRBV4-2 to TRBJ1-5; 8 bases are a match to TRBD1. CDR3 length: 15 residues. Trimming took 6 bases from V and 2 from J; bases not matched to a gene: 6. The V gene's germline CDR1 is LGHNA and CDR2 YNFKEQ. CDR3 in amino acids: CASSTRGLGNQPQHF. In DNA form, the CDR3 reads TGTGCCAGCAGTACCAGGGGGCTTGGCAATCAGCCCCAGCATTTT.

V gene TRBV5-1 combines with J gene TRBJ1-6; no clear D gene. V was pared by 0 bases and J by 5 bases, with 3 bases between. Germline V lookup: CDR1 SGHRS, CDR2 YFSETQ. The CDR3 extends over 13 amino acids. Here the CDR3 reads CASSLDDNSPLHF. CDR3 DNA: TGCGCCAGCAGCTTGGACGATAATTCACCCCTCCACTTT.

This clone was seen just once. A much larger clone lies a single base off, so this may be a read error. The gene calls are TRBV7-8 and TRBJ2-7; D is undetermined. V shed 3 bases and J shed 2 bases, with 2 bases lying between them. Germline CDR1 SGHVS, CDR2 FQNEAQ. This CDR3 region has 11 residues. The CDR3 bases are TGTGCCAGCAGCTTTACCTACGAGCAGTACTTC. Encoded protein: CASSFTYEQYF.

About this clone: Other DNA sequences in this sample translate to the same CDR3. The V and J genes are TRBV9 and TRBJ2-2; no clear D gene. The V gene's germline CDR1 is SGDLS and CDR2 YYNGEE. This CDR3 is 12 amino acids long. V lost 0 bases to trimming and J lost 5 bases, with 2 bases between them. In nucleotides, the CDR3 is TGTGCCAGCAGCGTAGTTACCGGGGAGCTGTTTTTT. Translation gives CASSVVTGELFF. Filled out from reference TRBV9 and TRBJ2-2, the complete variable domain reads DSGVTQTPKHLITATGQRVTLRCSPRSGDLSVYWYQQSLDQGLQFLIQYYNGEERAKGNILERFSAQQFPDLHSELNLSSLELGDSALYFCASSVVTGELFFGEGSRLTVL.

This chain joins TRBV3-1 (or the pseudogene TRBV3-2) and TRBJ1-1, with D possibly matching TRBD1 (6 bases). CDR1 LGHDT and CDR2 YNNKEL come from the germline V gene (reference sequence). The V end lost 1 base, the J end lost 4 bases, and 7 bases lay between the germline ends. There are 13 residues in the CDR3. The CDR3 coding sequence is TGTGCCAGCAGCCAAGGCAGGGGCACTGAAGCTTTCTTT. It is translated as CASSQGRGTEAFF.

The J gene is TRBJ2-1, the V gene TRBV9, with 11 positions matching TRBD2. CDR3 length: 16 amino acids. The V gene's germline CDR1 is SGDLS and CDR2 YYNGEE. Trimming took 4 bases from V and 9 from J; bases not matched to a gene: 12. The CDR3 region is CASSSAGSGGVVEQFF. In DNA, the CDR3 is TGTGCCAGCAGCTCCGCGGGTAGCGGGGGGGTTGTTGAGCAGTTCTTC.

The rearrangement uses TRBV9 and TRBJ1-1, with D perhaps matching TRBD1 (5 bases). The germline CDR1 and CDR2 sequences are SGDLS and YYNGEE. V was clipped by 6 bases and J by 5 bases, with 17 bases between them. This CDR3 has 14 residues. The CDR3 is CASTQGGEGTEAFF. CDR3 bases: TGTGCCAGCACCCAGGGAGGAGAAGGGACTGAAGCTTTCTTT.

V is TRBV9 and J is TRBJ2-7, with D tentatively TRBD2 (6 bases). The V end lost 1 base, the J end lost 6 bases, and 14 bases lay between the germline ends. This CDR3 has 14 residues. Germline CDR1 reads SGDLS; CDR2 reads YYNGEE. DNA for the CDR3: TGTGCCAGCAGCGTAAGGTTCGAGACTAGCGAGCAGTACTTC. Protein product: CASSVRFETSEQYF.

This chain links TRBV7-2 with TRBJ2-3; D unresolved. This CDR3 contains 15 residues. Trimming left V 0 bases short and J 4 bases short, with 11 bases between. Per germline, CDR1 SGHTA and CDR2 FQGNSA. Here the CDR3 DNA reads TGTGCCAGCAGCTTAGCTGGTTGGGTATCAGATACGCAGTATTTT. Translated: CASSLAGWVSDTQYF.

The chain recombines TRBV27 with TRBJ2-1, with D possibly being TRBD2 (6 bases). V was trimmed by 0 bases and J by 10 bases, leaving 13 bases between them. The germline gives CDR1 MNHEY, CDR2 SMNVEV (reference sequence). CDR3 length equals 14 residues. The CDR3 sequence is CASSLSPPGGEQFF. The DNA of the CDR3 is TGTGCCAGCAGTTTATCCCCCCCCGGGGGAGAGCAGTTCTTC.

J is TRBJ2-3 and V is TRBV29-1; the match to TRBD1 covers 7 bases. The length of the CDR3 is 13 residues. After removal of 4 bases from V and 4 bases from J, the junction contained 5 bases not matched to a gene. CDR1 and CDR2 (germline): SQVTM, ANQGSEA. Here the CDR3 reads CSVGDSGADTQYF. CDR3 in DNA: TGCAGCGTTGGGGACAGTGGCGCAGATACGCAGTATTTT.

The V call is TRBV6-4, the J call TRBJ2-1; TRBD2 aligns across 12 bases. The ends lost 6 bases at V and 7 bases at J; junction bases unmatched: 4. From germline, CDR1 is MRHNA and CDR2 SNTAGT. This CDR3 is 14 amino acids long. The CDR3 spells CASSRTSGVNEQFF. CDR3 nucleotide sequence: TGTGCCAGCAGCCGGACTAGCGGGGTTAATGAGCAGTTCTTC.

The chain has TRBV2 and TRBJ1-6; possibly TRBD1 for D (5 bases). CDR1 is SNHLY and CDR2 is FYNNEI in the germline V gene. Between the trimmed V and J ends, which lost 6 bases and 0 bases, there was a span of 12 bases. The CDR3 sequence is 16 residues long. The CDR3 DNA reads TGTGCCAGCAGGGGGACGGGAAGCTCCTATAATTCACCCCTCCACTTT. This codes for CASRGTGSSYNSPLHF.

The V and J genes are TRBV6-6 and TRBJ1-3; 9 nucleotides agree with TRBD1. Germline lookup yields CDR1 MNHNY and CDR2 SVGAGI (reference sequence). Trimming cost V 4 bases and J 4 bases; bases outside gene matches: 5. CDR3 size: 15 residues. DNA for the CDR3: TGTGCCAGCAGTTTCGGGACAGGGCAAGGAAACACCATATATTTT. Its protein product is CASSFGTGQGNTIYF.

The V gene is TRBV9, the J gene TRBJ2-3; 11 bases are a match to TRBD2. V dropped 4 bases and J dropped 4; count of bases not matched to a gene: 5. Germline V gene sequence: CDR1 SGDLS, CDR2 YYNGEE. The CDR3 covers 15 residues. Here the CDR3 reads CASSTLAGGSDTQYF. Here the CDR3 DNA reads TGTGCCAGCAGCACCCTAGCGGGGGGCTCAGATACGCAGTATTTT.

The V and J genes are TRBV6-5 and TRBJ1-2, with 7 bases identical to TRBD1. J lost 0 bases, V lost 6 bases, and 7 bases had no gene match. This CDR3 has 15 residues. Germline values: CDR1 MNHEY, CDR2 SVGAGI. DNA for the CDR3: TGTGCCAGCAGAACCGGACAGGTTCCTAACTATGGCTACACCTTC. Residues: CASRTGQVPNYGYTF.

The gene calls are TRBV9 and TRBJ1-1; 9 bases fit TRBD1. This CDR3 region has 15 residues. Germline assignment: CDR1 SGDLS and CDR2 YYNGEE. Trimming took 6 bases from V and 2 from J; bases not matched to a gene: 8. The CDR3 spells CASTPGTGINTEAFF. In nucleotides, the CDR3 is TGTGCCAGCACCCCCGGGACAGGGATTAACACTGAAGCTTTCTTT.